The clone carrying this T cell receptor beta chain has ten or more counts. What it binds is not known. RNA transcripts provided the template for amplifying TCR beta CDR3 regions. HTBI primers were used in a first-round RT-PCR, which preceded a second-round multiplex PCR. MiXCR, applied by TCRdb to the multiplex PCR reads, yields one record per CDR3 protein. The sample has about 400,000 distinct CDR3 sequences, approximately 15% seen once. The data belong to a study of Graves' ophthalmopathy and Graves' hyperthyroidism. Study conclusions and caveats: Ophthalmopathy progression was predicted with 55% to 71% sensitivity and around 72% specificity.

This CDR3 comprises 13 residues. Germline V gives CDR1 MRHNA, CDR2 SNTAGT. The V gene lost 0 bases and the J gene lost 4 bases, with 6 bases spanning the gap. Material for sequencing was peripheral blood. This receptor was identified in a woman younger than 30 with stable Graves' hyperthyroidism. The rearrangement uses TRBV6-4 and TRBJ2-5, with D unresolved. The DNA for the CDR3 is TGTGCCAGCAGTGACTCTGGAGTAGAGACCCAGTACTTC. It encodes CASSDSGVETQYF.